The 26 T cell receptor beta chains listed next were all sequenced from one sample in a study of blood T cell repertoires in COVID-19 (dated by TCRdb to about 2020). The library was obtained by the immunoSEQ multiplex PCR assay. Drawn from immuneACCESS, this table holds only the in-frame rearrangements with V and J called that TCRdb kept. Clones are partly lost; checked studies trace under half to an unresolved V gene and leave the rest unexplained. This sample comprises 200,000 to 250,000 clones, roughly 84% of them detected only once. The ten largest clones represent 15% to 20% of the sample. The sample taken for sequencing was peripheral blood. The receptors were gathered from a woman of 80 years or more with active or convalescent COVID-19.

DNA of the CDR3: TGCGCCAGCAGCTTGGCCAGCGGGGGGCCAACGGATACGCAGTATTTT. Its translation: CASSLASGGPTDTQYF. The chain joins TRBV5-1 to TRBJ2-3; 9 bases map to TRBD2. The CDR3 is 16 residues long. Per germline, CDR1 SGHRS and CDR2 YFSETQ. V lost 0 bases and J lost 6; bases outside the gene matches: 8.

J is TRBJ1-5 and V is TRBV27; the D gene is possibly TRBD1 (5 bases). Looked up from germline, CDR1 is MNHEY and CDR2 is SMNVEV (reference sequence). The CDR3 extends over 13 amino acids. Trimming removed 4 bases at V and 6 bases at J, with 10 bases between. The CDR3 here is CASSWGGVQPQHF. The CDR3 DNA reads as TGTGCCAGCAGTTGGGGGGGGGTTCAGCCCCAGCATTTT.

The chain couples TRBV11-3 to TRBJ2-1, with TRBD2 matching 8 bases. V dropped 6 bases and J dropped 0; count of bases not matched to a gene: 10. Germline loops: CDR1 SGHNT, CDR2 YENEEA. There are 17 residues in the CDR3. CDR3 nucleotide sequence: TGTGCCAGCAGTCCCGGGGGGGCCCTGAGCTCCTACAATGAGCAGTTCTTC. Translation gives CASSPGGALSSYNEQFF.

J is TRBJ2-3 and V is TRBV18, with D hard to call. V was clipped by 2 bases and J by 2 bases, with 11 bases between them. CDR3 length equals 15 residues. CDR1 and CDR2 (germline): KGHSH, LQKENI. CDR3 nucleotide sequence: TGTGCCAGCTCACCAGTTCAATCCTACACAGATACGCAGTATTTT. It is translated as CASSPVQSYTDTQYF.

In regard to this clone: No conserved phenylalanine or tryptophan ends this CDR3, so it is likely a read error. It is unclear where the CDR3 begins or ends on the DNA, so no DNA is shown, and the CDR3 is as TCRdb lists it. The genes are TRBV11-3 and TRBJ2-7; TRBD2 was called by the table and not checked on the DNA. The CDR3 contains 9 residues when both ends are counted. Germline values: CDR1 SGHNT, CDR2 YENEEA. The chain's CDR3 is CASSLPGPL.

This chain joins TRBV9 and TRBJ2-3; TRBD2 is a possible D gene (5 bases). CDR1 is SGDLS and CDR2 is YYNGEE in the germline V gene. Trimming pared 2 bases from V and 2 bases from J, leaving 12 bases between. The CDR3 consists of 15 residues. CDR3 amino acids: CASSVDSRYTDTQYF. DNA for the CDR3: TGTGCCAGCAGCGTGGACTCAAGGTACACAGATACGCAGTATTTT.

The gene calls are TRBV18 and TRBJ2-5; 10 bases match TRBD2. Looked up from germline, CDR1 is KGHSH and CDR2 is LQKENI. Unmatched junction bases numbered 10, after V lost 5 bases and J lost 4 bases. The CDR3 covers 16 residues. CDR3 DNA sequence: TGTGCCAGCTCAGTTTTCGTGGCTAGCGGGGGAGAGACCCAGTACTTC. Protein: CASSVFVASGGETQYF. Full variable domain (outside the CDR3, taken from reference TRBV18 and TRBJ2-5): NAGVMQNPRHLVRRRGQEARLRCSPMKGHSHVYWYRQLPEEGLKFMVYLQKENIIDESGMPKERFSAEFPKEGPSILRIQQVVRGDSAAYFCASSVFVASGGETQYFGPGTRLLVL.

The CDR3 DNA is TGTGCCAGCAGTTACTCGAGGACCGCGGGAGGCCCCCACGAGCAGTACTTC. It is translated as CASSYSRTAGGPHEQYF. The V and J genes are TRBV6-2 or TRBV6-3 and TRBJ2-7; TRBD2 aligns across 8 bases. Per germline, CDR1 MNHEY and CDR2 SVGEGT. CDR3 size: 17 residues. After removal of 0 bases from V and 5 bases from J, the junction contained 12 bases not matched to a gene.

The chain employs TRBV5-4 and TRBJ2-5; 9 nucleotides align to TRBD1. The CDR3 is made up of 17 amino acids. The V segment lost 5 bases and the J segment 4 bases; nucleotides outside the gene matches: 15. Germline V gene sequence: CDR1 SGHNT, CDR2 YYREEE (reference sequence). Written as DNA, the CDR3 is TGTGCCAGCAGGACTGGACAGGGGAATCCCAAATCAGAGACCCAGTACTTC. Residues: CASRTGQGNPKSETQYF.

The chain joins TRBV7-6 to TRBJ1-1; D possibly corresponds to TRBD1 (5 bases). The CDR3 runs 15 residues. CDR1 SGHVS and CDR2 FNYEAQ come from the germline V gene. The V end lost 1 base, the J end lost 4 bases, and 13 bases lay between the germline ends. The CDR3 loop reads CASSLVGQGGTEAFF. The CDR3 nucleotides are TGTGCCAGCAGCTTAGTGGGCCAGGGCGGCACTGAAGCTTTCTTT.

The chain links TRBV25-1 to TRBJ2-7, with 8 nucleotides matching TRBD1. The length of the CDR3 is 15 residues. Germline CDR1 MGHDK, CDR2 SYGVNS. Unmatched junction bases numbered 7, after V lost 4 bases and J lost 2 bases. The CDR3 nucleotides read TGTGCCAGCAGTGCCGGGACAGGTCTTACCTACGAGCAGTACTTC. The encoded protein is CASSAGTGLTYEQYF.

Details on this clone: One base away lies a much larger clone, so this may be a sequencing read error. Other DNA sequences within the sample encode an identical CDR3. The gene calls are TRBV19 and TRBJ2-7; the D gene is possibly TRBD2 (5 bases). V lost 4 bases and J 6 bases, leaving 25 bases between the germline ends. The CDR3 totals 17 residues. Germline assignment: CDR1 LNHDA and CDR2 SQIVND (reference sequence). In DNA, the CDR3 is TGTGCCAGTAGTACAGCCCCAGGAGGAGCTCTCGGTGGCGAGCAGTACTTC. Its protein is CASSTAPGGALGGEQYF.

The chain links TRBV12-3 or TRBV12-4 to TRBJ1-2; possible D gene TRBD1, 5 bases. The germline V and J ends were trimmed by 3 bases and 8 bases, with 13 bases remaining between them. There are 13 residues in the CDR3. The CDR3: CASSLGGVLGYTF. The CDR3, as DNA: TGTGCCAGCAGTTTGGGAGGGGTTCTGGGCTACACCTTC.

The chain uses TRBV27 and TRBJ2-2, with D maybe TRBD1 (5 bases). This CDR3 spans 15 amino acids. V was clipped by 2 bases and J by 7 bases, with 14 bases between them. Per the germline V gene, CDR1 is MNHEY and CDR2 is SMNVEV (reference sequence). CDR3 region: CASSLRRTTGGELFF. CDR3 DNA sequence: TGTGCCAGCAGTTTAAGGCGGACCACAGGCGGGGAGCTGTTTTTT.

V usage is TRBV24-1 and J usage is TRBJ2-3; 10 nucleotides align to TRBD1. The junction had 3 bases not matched to a gene; V was cut back by 4 bases and J by 0 bases. This CDR3 contains 16 residues. The germline CDR1 and CDR2 sequences are KGHDR and SFDVKD. The CDR3 here is CATSDGGQGSTDTQYF. The CDR3 DNA follows: TGTGCCACCAGTGACGGGGGACAGGGGAGCACAGATACGCAGTATTTT.

This sequence joins TRBV7-2 and TRBJ2-2; D gene uncertain. Germline V gene data show CDR1 as SGHTA and CDR2 as FQGNSA. The V gene lost 5 bases and the J gene lost 5 bases, with 9 bases spanning the gap. The CDR3 is 13 amino acids. The CDR3 is CASSTRHTGELFF. As DNA, the CDR3 is TGTGCCAGCAGCACCCGACATACCGGGGAGCTGTTTTTT.

The rearrangement links TRBV5-1 to TRBJ1-4; 9 bases line up with TRBD1. Germline V CDR1 and CDR2: SGHRS, YFSETQ. V lost 4 bases and J lost 8; bases outside the gene matches: 3. The CDR3 sequence is 13 residues long. CDR3 protein: CASSAGQGEKLFF. The CDR3 DNA reads as TGCGCCAGCAGCGCGGGACAGGGAGAAAAACTGTTTTTT.

The chain employs TRBV4-3 and TRBJ2-3; D is possibly TRBD2 (6 bases). In germline, CDR1 is LGHNA, CDR2 YSLEER. With 0 bases removed from V and 10 bases from J, the gap between germline ends came to 14 bases. The CDR3 loop spans 14 amino acids. CDR3 loop: CASSQDRRGVAQYF. CDR3 DNA sequence: TGCGCCAGCAGCCAAGATCGGAGGGGTGTTGCGCAGTATTTT.

The V gene is TRBV5-4, the J gene TRBJ1-1; TRBD1 matches 8 bases. CDR3 length equals 17 residues. CDR1 is SGHNT, CDR2 YYREEE, per germline (reference sequence). V shed 0 bases, J shed 1 base, and the junction held 8 bases outside the gene matches. The DNA of the CDR3 is TGTGCCAGCAGCTTGGAAATTGGACAGGGTGGGAACACTGAAGCTTTCTTT. As protein: CASSLEIGQGGNTEAFF.

The CDR3 DNA reads as TGTGCCAGCAGCTTGGACAGGGTCCAAGAGACCCAGTACTTC. This encodes CASSLDRVQETQYF. This chain joins TRBV5-6 and TRBJ2-5; tentatively, D is TRBD1 (6 bases). In germline, CDR1 is SGHDT, CDR2 YYEEEE. V was clipped by 0 bases and J by 1 base, with 7 bases between them. The CDR3 is made up of 14 amino acids.

This chain's CDR3 is CASSSFGGLTEQYF. In DNA, the CDR3 is TGCGCCAGCAGTTCTTTCGGGGGGCTTACCGAGCAGTACTTC. This rearrangement joins TRBV5-1 to TRBJ2-7, with TRBD2 as a possible D gene (7 bases). The V gene lost 5 bases and the J gene lost 6 bases, with 18 bases spanning the gap. The CDR3 has 14 amino acids. Germline assignment: CDR1 SGHRS and CDR2 YFSETQ.

This chain connects TRBV6-5 to TRBJ1-5; 7 bases line up with TRBD1. Germline V gene lookup returns CDR1 MNHEY and CDR2 SVGAGI. The V gene end was trimmed by 6 bases and the J gene end by 3 bases; junction bases not matched to a gene: 5. The CDR3 is 14 amino acids. The CDR3 DNA is TGTGCCAGCAGCGCCGGGACAGTCAATCAGCCCCAGCATTTT. This codes for CASSAGTVNQPQHF.

This chain uses TRBV10-3 with TRBJ2-2; 12 bases are shared with TRBD2. From germline, CDR1 is ENHRY and CDR2 SYGVKD. Trimming cost V 10 bases and J 3 bases; bases outside gene matches: 6. This CDR3 has 15 amino acids. CDR3 sequence (DNA): TGTGCCAGCTCTAGACTAGCGGGAGACACCGGGGAGCTGTTTTTT. Residues: CASSRLAGDTGELFF.

This chain links TRBV5-1 with TRBJ2-7, with 10 bases identical to TRBD1. The germline gives CDR1 SGHRS, CDR2 YFSETQ. V was pared by 0 bases and J by 5 bases, with 5 bases of the junction left unmatched. The CDR3 is 15 amino acids. CDR3: CASSLARQGADEQYF. The CDR3 coding sequence is TGCGCCAGCAGCTTGGCCCGACAGGGGGCGGACGAGCAGTACTTC.

The rearrangement joins TRBV9 to TRBJ2-7; 7 nucleotides match TRBD2. Germline values: CDR1 SGDLS, CDR2 YYNGEE. With V trimmed by 0 bases and J by 2 bases, 5 bases remained unmatched. The CDR3 covers 15 residues. DNA for the CDR3: TGTGCCAGCAGCGTAGGAGGAGCGGGGCCCTACGAGCAGTACTTC. Its protein product is CASSVGGAGPYEQYF.

The rearrangement links TRBV7-2 to TRBJ2-5, with no clear D. This CDR3 is 14 amino acids long. Deletions cut 6 bases from V and 0 bases from J, with 11 bases between. Germline V gene data show CDR1 as SGHTA and CDR2 as FQGNSA. DNA for the CDR3: TGTGCCAGCAGGGAAGCGCGGTACCAAGAGACCCAGTACTTC. Encoded protein: CASREARYQETQYF.